The clone carrying this T cell receptor (beta chain) was observed a handful of times. As yet, its antigen is unknown. The data were obtained in a study of cytomegalovirus exposure and HLA in healthy donors. Points from the study as a whole: The authors confirmed in vitro that a few CMV-associated chains were specific for CMV antigens.

The CDR3 covers 14 residues. The germline CDR1 and CDR2 sequences are SGHTA and FQGNSA. Trimming removed 5 bases from V and 2 bases from J, with 9 bases in between. The PCR was carried out with 60 Vbeta primers and 13 Jbeta primers. Assay used: immunoSEQ multiplex PCR; TCRdb lists only in-frame clones, some missing. The table has some 130,000 clones, 60% to 75% seen once. The gene calls are TRBV7-2 and TRBJ2-2, with a possible D match to TRBD2 (6 bases). This clonotype was obtained from a human donor in good health. The sample consisted of PBMCs. CDR3 in DNA: TGTGCCAGCAGCCCGGGACTCAACACCGGGGAGCTGTTTTTT. Translation gives CASSPGLNTGELFF.